This T cell receptor (beta chain) was captured in a study of metastatic and nonmetastatic thyroid tumors. Study details: Peripheral blood and tumor or nodule samples from malignant and benign thyroid patients were compared. Whole-study results and caveats: Compared with benign nodules, malignant thyroid tumors were reported to have significantly higher TCR beta diversity in both blood and tumor.

This clone was detected a few times. The antigen remains undetermined. In the source study's methods: The authors used CDR3 differences across clinicopathological groups to build a distant-metastasis classifier for papillary thyroid cancer. Via MiXCR, TCRdb re-called the PCR reads. The V and J calls here are based on TCRdb, not the publication. The top ten clones hold 3% to 4.5% of a sample with roughly 40,000 clones, roughly a sixth of them seen once. CDR1 and CDR2 from the germline V gene are MNHEY and SMNVEV (reference sequence). CDR3 size: 14 residues. No treatment had been given to any patient before thyroid surgery.

Material: blood. This sequence was found in a female donor with papillary thyroid cancer or a benign thyroid nodule (not recorded which). Some clones in this sample may be carry-over from other donors' samples. V is TRBV27 and J is TRBJ2-7, with D possibly TRBD2 on 7 matching bases. The CDR3 here is CSIAIGGPSYEQYF. CDR3 nucleotides: TGTTCCATCGCGATCGGGGGGCCCTCCTACGAGCAGTACTTC.